Shown below are 16 T cell receptor beta chains from a single sample sequenced in a study of tumor-infiltrating lymphocytes in primary liver carcinoma (dated by TCRdb to the late 2010s). Blood RNA was extracted from unsorted whole blood using TRIzol reagent, and germline DNA was obtained with the DNeasy Blood & Tissue kit. The sequencer listed for this sample is Illumina HiSeq 2500. Starting from around 500 ng total RNA, TCRbeta-specific cDNA was produced by reverse transcription with a constant-region primer and ProtoScript II reverse transcriptase. TCRbeta libraries were built with three nested multiplex PCR rounds, a slightly modified ARM-PCR procedure. Multiplex TRBV1-TRBV30 forward primers and a Cbeta reverse primer were used in the first two PCR rounds, each of which was run for approximately 9 cycles. TCRdb reran the public reads through fastp at Q25 and MiXCR, keeping productive beta chains. Each entry merges the rows of one CDR3 protein and shows their most common DNA and genes. Within this sample are about 180,000 distinct CDR3 sequences, with about 60% of them counted one time only. The top ten hold 72% of the sample.

Sequences were obtained from peripheral blood. Receptors originate from a man aged 35 to 55 with primary liver carcinoma and hepatitis B virus infection.

Comments on this clonotype: One base away lies a much larger clone, so this may be a sequencing read error. The J gene is TRBJ2-7, the V gene TRBV6-1, with D possibly TRBD2 on 6 matching bases. Per germline, CDR1 MNHNS and CDR2 SASEGT. The V gene lost 10 bases and the J gene lost 0 bases, with 13 bases spanning the gap. This CDR3 is built from 13 residues. CDR3 sequence: CATKHGSSYEQYF. The CDR3 DNA sequence: TGTGCCACCAAGCACGGGAGCTCCTACGAGCAGTACTTC.

This clonotype was seen a few times. J is TRBJ2-7 and V is TRBV29-1; 8 bases map to TRBD1. V gave up 6 bases and J gave up 3 bases; unmatched junction bases: 7. CDR1 is SQVTM and CDR2 is ANQGSEA in the germline V gene. This CDR3 is 13 amino acids long. CDR3 region: CSVSRGRYYEQYF. The DNA of the CDR3 is TGCAGCGTCTCCAGGGGGCGATACTACGAGCAGTACTTC.

Concerning this clonotype: This may be a read error: a much more frequent sequence differs by one nucleotide. The genes are TRBV11-3 and TRBJ2-2; D unclear. The CDR3 contains 12 residues. Germline V gene data show CDR1 as SGHNT and CDR2 as YENEEA. Trimming cost V 7 bases and J 7 bases, with 10 bases left between them. The CDR3 loop is CASNSLDGELFF. The CDR3 DNA sequence: TGTGCCAGCAACTCCCTGGACGGGGAGCTGTTTTTT.

Turning to this clonotype: A much larger clonotype is one base distant, so this may be a read error. The chain couples TRBV29-1 to TRBJ1-1; D is undetermined. CDR3 length: 14 residues. Germline CDR1 is SQVTM and CDR2 is ANQGSEA. CDR3 residues: CSVGEHAVNTEALF. The CDR3 DNA is TGCAGCGTTGGAGAACATGCGGTGAACACTGAAGCTTTATTT.

This clonotype came up once. This clone may be a read error of a much larger clone one base away. CDR3 DNA sequence: TGTGCCAGCAGTCCCGGGTCTAGCGGGCATGGCACAGATACGCAGTATTTT. Translating it yields CASSPGSSGHGTDTQYF. The rearrangement joins TRBV6-5 to TRBJ2-3, with 8 bases fitting TRBD2. CDR1 is MNHEY and CDR2 is SVGAGI in the germline V gene. The CDR3 length is 17 residues. V lost 5 bases, J lost 1 base, and 11 bases stayed unmatched.

This clonotype was detected once. A much larger clone is a single base away; this may be a read error. The chain carries TRBV7-9 and TRBJ2-1; the D is unclear. CDR1 is SEHNR and CDR2 is FQNEAQ in the germline V gene (reference sequence). The CDR3 runs 13 residues. CDR3 sequence reads: CACSLVETAEQFF. The CDR3 DNA reads as TGTGCCTGCAGCTTAGTAGAGACGGCTGAGCAGTTCTTC.

V is TRBV27 and J is TRBJ1-1; D not resolved. The V and J ends lost 4 bases and 3 bases respectively, with 9 bases between them. CDR1 MNHEY and CDR2 SMNVEV come from the germline V gene (reference sequence). The CDR3 has 13 amino acids. CDR3 residues: CASSSGIDTEAFF. The CDR3 DNA reads as TGTGCCAGCAGTTCGGGTATAGACACTGAAGCTTTCTTT.

This clonotype turned up a few times. The chain combines TRBV14 with TRBJ1-1; TRBD1 matches 11 bases. CDR3 length equals 15 residues. The germline V gene has CDR1 SGHDN and CDR2 FVKESK. V lost 4 bases and J lost 4; bases outside the gene matches: 5. The DNA of the CDR3 is TGTGCCAGCAGCCCTATAGGGACAGGGGGCACTGAAGCTTTCTTT. This codes for CASSPIGTGGTEAFF.

The chain's CDR3 is CASSLQEDTQYF. The CDR3 DNA reads TGTGCCAGCAGTTTACAAGAAGATACGCAGTATTTT. V usage is TRBV28 and J usage is TRBJ2-3; unclear D gene. Trimming took 2 bases from V and 5 from J, leaving 5 bases between them. The CDR3 is 12 residues long. From germline, CDR1 is MDHEN and CDR2 SYDVKM.

This clonotype appeared a few times. V is TRBV5-6 and J is TRBJ2-5; D remains unclear. This CDR3 comprises 14 residues. V dropped 0 bases and J dropped 7 bases, with 13 bases sitting between them. Germline V lookup: CDR1 SGHDT, CDR2 YYEEEE. In DNA form, the CDR3 reads TGTGCCAGCAGCTTGGCGTCCGAACGCGCGACCCAGTACTTC. As protein: CASSLASERATQYF. The entire variable domain, with the rest obtained from reference TRBV5-6 and TRBJ2-5, is as follows: DAGVTQSPTHLIKTRGQQVTLRCSPKSGHDTVSWYQQALGQGPQFIFQYYEEEERQRGNFPDRFSGHQFPNYSSELNVNALLLGDSALYLCASSLASERATQYFGPGTRLLVL.

Comments on this clonotype: The CDR3 does not close with the conserved phenylalanine or tryptophan, likely indicating a read error. This chain's CDR3 is CTSSGTSDYNEQFL. In nucleotides, the CDR3 is TGCACCAGCAGTGGAACTAGCGACTACAATGAACAGTTCTTA. This rearrangement joins TRBV10-2 to TRBJ2-1, with 7 bases aligning to TRBD2. CDR1 is WSHSY and CDR2 is SAAADI in the germline V gene. The CDR3 runs to 14 residues.

The CDR3: CASSYGGSGSYEQYF. CDR3 bases: TGTGCCAGCAGTTACGGTGGTAGCGGGAGCTACGAGCAGTACTTC. The chain employs TRBV6-6 and TRBJ2-7; 9 bases map to TRBD2. Germline V gene data show CDR1 as MNHNY and CDR2 as SVGAGI (reference sequence). J lost 3 bases, V lost 2 bases, and 5 bases had no gene match. The CDR3 extends over 15 amino acids.

In the case of this clonotype: Mismatch with germline at one junction end may stem from a read error. Here the CDR3 DNA reads TGTGCCGGCAGTTACTGGGACTCACAAGAGACCCAGTACTTT. Its protein is CAGSYWDSQETQYF. The chain employs TRBV6-5 and TRBJ2-5, with D perhaps matching TRBD2 (6 bases). The germline CDR1 and CDR2 sequences are MNHEY and SVGAGI. The CDR3 extends over 14 amino acids.

V gene TRBV23-1 combines with J gene TRBJ2-3; D perhaps matches TRBD1 (5 bases). TRBV23-1 is recorded as an ORF, its role being uncertain. This CDR3 region has 13 residues. Trimming shortened V by 8 bases and J by 3 bases, and 12 bases separated the two germline ends. The CDR3 loop reads CASVRRVTDTQYF. The CDR3 DNA follows: TGCGCCAGCGTTCGCAGGGTAACAGATACGCAGTATTTT.

This chain uses TRBV11-2 with TRBJ2-5; possible D gene TRBD2, 6 bases. CDR1 is SGHAT, CDR2 FQNNGV, per germline. This CDR3 is 13 amino acids long. Deletions cut 10 bases from V and 7 bases from J, with 19 bases between. CDR3 in amino acids: CATSSTGGGTQYF. As DNA, the CDR3 is TGTGCCACCAGTTCTACTGGGGGAGGGACCCAGTACTTC.

On this clonotype itself: The junction does not match germline at one end; this may be a read error. V gene TRBV11-2 combines with J gene TRBJ2-1, with 7 bases fitting TRBD1. This CDR3 is 11 amino acids long. Looked up from germline, CDR1 is SGHAT and CDR2 is FQNNGV. The CDR3 region has the DNA TGTGCCAGCAGTCAGCAGGGGGAGCAATTCTTC. Its translation is CASSQQGEQFF.